The 10 T cell receptor beta chains below come from one sample, sequenced in a study of cytomegalovirus exposure and HLA in healthy donors. The PCR used 60 Vbeta and 13 Jbeta primers. The data were produced by immunoSEQ multiplex PCR, yet TCRdb's version contains in-frame clones alone and is incomplete. The sample has 120,000 or so clones; 80% are singletons. The sample comprised PBMCs. The source of these receptors is a man aged 30-40 years in good health and CMV-seronegative.

This chain links TRBV5-1 with TRBJ2-5, with no clear D. This CDR3 region has 17 residues. CDR1 and CDR2 (germline): SGHRS, YFSETQ. Trimming took off 3 bases at V and 1 base at J, with 19 bases between the two ends. Written as DNA, the CDR3 is TGCGCCAGCAGCTCTATTATATTATTCGGTTCCCAAGAGACCCAGTACTTC. This translates into CASSSIILFGSQETQYF. The full variable domain, in which reference TRBV5-1 and TRBJ2-5 provide the parts outside the CDR3, is KAGVTQTPRYLIKTRGQQVTLSCSPISGHRSVSWYQQTPGQGLQFLFEYFSETQRNKGNFPGRFSGRQFSNSRSEMNVSTLELGDSALYLCASSSIILFGSQETQYFGPGTRLLVL.

About this clone itself: At one end, the junction sequence differs from germline, possibly due to a read error. This chain joins TRBV11-3 and TRBJ2-7; 12 bases are shared with TRBD2. Germline V lookup: CDR1 SGHNT, CDR2 YENEEA. This CDR3 contains 16 residues. CDR3 residues: CASRPRLAGESYGQYF. In DNA form, the CDR3 reads TGTGCCAGCAGACCAAGACTAGCGGGAGAAAGCTACGGGCAGTACTTC.

CDR3 protein: CASSLDRGETQYF. CDR3 bases: TGTGCCAGCAGCTTGGACAGGGGAGAGACCCAGTACTTC. This rearrangement joins TRBV7-7 to TRBJ2-5; 9 positions match TRBD1. The CDR3 spans 13 residues. Germline CDR1 reads SSHAT; CDR2 reads FNYEAQ (reference sequence). Losses at the gene ends were 3 bases for V and 4 bases for J; bases not matched to a gene: 0.

This chain joins TRBV6-5 and TRBJ2-7; D remains ambiguous. V lost 6 bases and J 2 bases, leaving 5 bases between the germline ends. The CDR3 loop spans 11 amino acids. Germline CDR1 MNHEY, CDR2 SVGAGI. CDR3 nucleotide sequence: TGTGCCAGCAGCCCTCCCTACGAGCAGTACTTC. Translation gives CASSPPYEQYF.

The chain recombines TRBV5-6 with TRBJ2-1; D is possibly TRBD2 (6 bases). V was shortened by 4 bases and J by 12 bases, with 14 bases between the two germline ends. CDR1 and CDR2 from the germline V gene are SGHDT and YYEEEE. The CDR3 has 12 amino acids. In DNA form, the CDR3 reads TGTGCCAGCAGCCTCCCGCGGGGTTCGCAGTTCTTC. It yields the protein CASSLPRGSQFF. Complete variable domain (other parts from reference TRBV5-6 and TRBJ2-1): DAGVTQSPTHLIKTRGQQVTLRCSPKSGHDTVSWYQQALGQGPQFIFQYYEEEERQRGNFPDRFSGHQFPNYSSELNVNALLLGDSALYLCASSLPRGSQFFGPGTRLTVL.

The V gene is TRBV7-2, the J gene TRBJ1-2, with 8 bases fitting TRBD1. J lost 4 bases, V lost 5 bases, and 6 bases had no gene match. CDR1 and CDR2 (germline): SGHTA, FQGNSA. CDR3 length: 14 amino acids. The CDR3 here is CASSHGQGGYGYTF. CDR3 nucleotides: TGTGCCAGCAGCCATGGACAGGGCGGCTATGGCTACACCTTC.

This sequence joins TRBV11-3 and TRBJ2-7, with D possibly TRBD1 on 6 matching bases. The length of the CDR3 is 16 residues. Germline values: CDR1 SGHNT, CDR2 YENEEA. V lost 5 bases and J 7 bases, leaving 24 bases between the germline ends. CDR3 bases: TGTGCCAGCAGCCCCCTCGACGCCCCGATGGACAGAGAGCAGTACTTC. Translated, it gives CASSPLDAPMDREQYF.

CDR3 region: CASSEGLKSTDTQYF. CDR3 in DNA: TGTGCCAGCAGCGAAGGACTAAAGAGTACAGATACGCAGTATTTT. The chain carries TRBV14 and TRBJ2-3; possible D gene TRBD2, 6 bases. Trimming took 5 bases from V and 3 from J, leaving 15 bases between them. The CDR3 has 15 amino acids. Germline CDR1 SGHDN, CDR2 FVKESK.

This clone came up a few times. This chain links TRBV11-2 with TRBJ2-7; 7 bases line up with TRBD2. The CDR3 has 15 residues. Germline CDR1 reads SGHAT; CDR2 reads FQNNGV. J was trimmed by 7 bases and V by 1 base; bases with no gene match: 10. CDR3 sequence (DNA): TGTGCCAGCAGCTTAGGCCCCGCGGGAGCAGTTGAGCAGTACTTC. Protein: CASSLGPAGAVEQYF.

This chain uses TRBV5-3 with TRBJ2-5; D unclear. TRBV5-3 carries the ORF label, with uncertain function. V lost 4 bases and J lost 5, with 18 bases in between. CDR3 length equals 15 residues. The CDR3 DNA sequence: TGTGCCAGAAGCATCAAGCCTGCCGCACGGGAGACCCAGTACTTC. Translated, it gives CARSIKPAARETQYF.